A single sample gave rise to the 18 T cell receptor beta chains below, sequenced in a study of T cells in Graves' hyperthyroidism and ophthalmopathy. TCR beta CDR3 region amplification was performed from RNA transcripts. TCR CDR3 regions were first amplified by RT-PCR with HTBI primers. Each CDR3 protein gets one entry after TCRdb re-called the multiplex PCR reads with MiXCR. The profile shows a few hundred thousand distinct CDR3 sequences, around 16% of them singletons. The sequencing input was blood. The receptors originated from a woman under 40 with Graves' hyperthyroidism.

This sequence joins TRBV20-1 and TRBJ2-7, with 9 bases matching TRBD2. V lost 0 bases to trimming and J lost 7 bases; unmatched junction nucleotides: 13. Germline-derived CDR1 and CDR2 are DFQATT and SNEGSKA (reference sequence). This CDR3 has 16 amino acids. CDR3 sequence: CSARDSAGGALWEQYF. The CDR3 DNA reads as TGCAGTGCTAGAGATAGTGCGGGAGGGGCCTTGTGGGAGCAGTACTTC.

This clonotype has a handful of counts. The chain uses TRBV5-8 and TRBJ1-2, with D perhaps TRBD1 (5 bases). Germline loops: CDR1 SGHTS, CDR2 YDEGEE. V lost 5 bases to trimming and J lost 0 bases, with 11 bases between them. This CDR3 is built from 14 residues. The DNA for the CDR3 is TGTGCCAGCAGATGGGGGTGGGCTAACTATGGCTACACCTTC. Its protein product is CASRWGWANYGYTF.

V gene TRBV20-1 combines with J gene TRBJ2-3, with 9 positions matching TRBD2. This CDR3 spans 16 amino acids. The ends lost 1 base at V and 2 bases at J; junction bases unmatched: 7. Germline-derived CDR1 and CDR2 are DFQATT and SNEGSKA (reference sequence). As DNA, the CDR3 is TGCAGTGCTAGAGGGTCAAGCGGGGGGTCCACAGATACGCAGTATTTT. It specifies CSARGSSGGSTDTQYF.

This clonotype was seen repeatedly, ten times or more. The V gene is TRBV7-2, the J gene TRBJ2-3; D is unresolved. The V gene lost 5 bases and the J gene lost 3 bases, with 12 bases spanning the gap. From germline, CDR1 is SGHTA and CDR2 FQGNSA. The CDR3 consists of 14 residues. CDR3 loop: CASSRIAGTDTQYF. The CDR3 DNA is TGTGCCAGCAGCCGGATTGCTGGTACAGATACGCAGTATTTT. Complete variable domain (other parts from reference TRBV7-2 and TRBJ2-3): GAGVSQSPSNKVTEKGKDVELRCDPISGHTALYWYRQSLGQGLEFLIYFQGNSAPDKSGLPSDRFSAERTGGSVSTLTIQRTQQEDSAVYLCASSRIAGTDTQYFGPGTRLTVL.

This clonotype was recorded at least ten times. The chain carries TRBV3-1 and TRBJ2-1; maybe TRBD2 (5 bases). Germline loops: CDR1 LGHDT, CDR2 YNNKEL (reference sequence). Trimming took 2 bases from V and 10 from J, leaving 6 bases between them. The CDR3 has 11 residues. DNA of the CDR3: TGTGCCAGCAGCCAAACGGGGGAGCAGTTCTTC. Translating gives CASSQTGEQFF.

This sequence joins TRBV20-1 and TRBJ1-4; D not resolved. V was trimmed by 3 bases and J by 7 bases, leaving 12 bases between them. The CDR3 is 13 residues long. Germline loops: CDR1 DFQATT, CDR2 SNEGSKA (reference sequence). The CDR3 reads CSASIGFSEKLFF. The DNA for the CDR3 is TGCAGTGCTAGTATAGGGTTTAGTGAAAAACTGTTTTTT.

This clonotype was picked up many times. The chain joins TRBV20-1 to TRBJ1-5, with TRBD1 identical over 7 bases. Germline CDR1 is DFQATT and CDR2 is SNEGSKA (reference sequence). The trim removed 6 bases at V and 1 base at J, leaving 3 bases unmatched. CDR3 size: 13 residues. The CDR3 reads CSAATGSNQPQHF. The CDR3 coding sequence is TGCAGTGCCGCGACAGGGAGCAATCAGCCCCAGCATTTT.

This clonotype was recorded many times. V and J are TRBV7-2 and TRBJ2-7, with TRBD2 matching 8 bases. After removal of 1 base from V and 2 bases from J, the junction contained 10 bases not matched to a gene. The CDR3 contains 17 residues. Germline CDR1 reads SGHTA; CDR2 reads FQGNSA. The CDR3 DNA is TGTGCCAGCAGCTTAGTAGGTACGGGAGGGACAACCTACGAGCAGTACTTC. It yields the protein CASSLVGTGGTTYEQYF. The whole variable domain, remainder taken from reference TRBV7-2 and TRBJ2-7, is GAGVSQSPSNKVTEKGKDVELRCDPISGHTALYWYRQSLGQGLEFLIYFQGNSAPDKSGLPSDRFSAERTGGSVSTLTIQRTQQEDSAVYLCASSLVGTGGTTYEQYFGPGTRLTVT.

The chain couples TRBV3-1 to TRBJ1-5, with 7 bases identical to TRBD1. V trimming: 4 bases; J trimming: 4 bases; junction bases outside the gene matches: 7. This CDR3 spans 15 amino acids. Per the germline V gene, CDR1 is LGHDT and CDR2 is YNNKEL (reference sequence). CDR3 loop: CASSPGQALNQPQHF. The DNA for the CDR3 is TGTGCCAGCAGCCCAGGACAGGCTCTGAATCAGCCCCAGCATTTT.

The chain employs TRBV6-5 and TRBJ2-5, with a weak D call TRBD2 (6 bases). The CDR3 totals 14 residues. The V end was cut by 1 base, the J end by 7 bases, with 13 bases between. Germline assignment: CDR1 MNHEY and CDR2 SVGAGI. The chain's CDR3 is CASSYFSGEGTQYF. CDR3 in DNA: TGTGCCAGCAGTTACTTTTCGGGGGAAGGGACCCAGTACTTC.

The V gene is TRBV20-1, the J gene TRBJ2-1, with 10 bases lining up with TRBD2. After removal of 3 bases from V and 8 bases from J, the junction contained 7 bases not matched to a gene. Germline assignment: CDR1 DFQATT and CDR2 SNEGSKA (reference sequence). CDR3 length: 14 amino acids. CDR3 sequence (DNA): TGCAGTGCTAGCTCGCTAGCGGGAGTCGATGAGCAGTTCTTC. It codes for CSASSLAGVDEQFF.

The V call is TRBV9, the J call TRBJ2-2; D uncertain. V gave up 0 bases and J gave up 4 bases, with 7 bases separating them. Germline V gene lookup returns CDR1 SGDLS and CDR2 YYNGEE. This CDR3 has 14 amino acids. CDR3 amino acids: CASSVDLVTGELFF. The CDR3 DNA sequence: TGTGCCAGCAGCGTAGATTTGGTCACCGGGGAGCTGTTTTTT.

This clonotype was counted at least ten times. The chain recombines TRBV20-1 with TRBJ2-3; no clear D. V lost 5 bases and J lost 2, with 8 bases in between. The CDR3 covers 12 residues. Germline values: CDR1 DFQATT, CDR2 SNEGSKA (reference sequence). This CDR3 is CSAADATDTQYF. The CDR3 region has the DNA TGCAGTGCTGCGGACGCCACAGATACGCAGTATTTT.

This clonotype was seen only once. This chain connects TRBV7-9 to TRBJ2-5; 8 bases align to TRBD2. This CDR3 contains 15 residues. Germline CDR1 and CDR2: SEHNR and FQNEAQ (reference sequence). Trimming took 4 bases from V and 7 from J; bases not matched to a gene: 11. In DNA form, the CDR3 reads TGTGCCAGCAGCTCCGGGGGGGCCGGTCCTACGACCCAGTACTTC. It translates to CASSSGGAGPTTQYF.

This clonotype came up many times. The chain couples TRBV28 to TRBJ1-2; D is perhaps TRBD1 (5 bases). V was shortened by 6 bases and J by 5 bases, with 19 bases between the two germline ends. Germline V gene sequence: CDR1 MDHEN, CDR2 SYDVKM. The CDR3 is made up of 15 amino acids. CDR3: CASRPRQIQPYGYTF. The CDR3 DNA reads TGTGCCAGCAGACCCAGACAGATTCAACCATATGGCTACACCTTC.

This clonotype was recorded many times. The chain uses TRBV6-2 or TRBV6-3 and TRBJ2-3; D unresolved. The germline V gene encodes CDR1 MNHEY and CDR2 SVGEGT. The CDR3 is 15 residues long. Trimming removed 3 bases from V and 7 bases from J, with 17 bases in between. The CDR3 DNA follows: TGTGCCAGCAGTTATTCCCTCCTACAACGTTATACGCAGTATTTT. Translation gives CASSYSLLQRYTQYF.

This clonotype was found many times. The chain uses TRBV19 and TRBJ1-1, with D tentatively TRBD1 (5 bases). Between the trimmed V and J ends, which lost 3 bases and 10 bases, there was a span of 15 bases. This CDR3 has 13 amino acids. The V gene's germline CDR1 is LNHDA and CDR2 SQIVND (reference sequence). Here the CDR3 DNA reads TGTGCCAGTAGTATCCCTCAGGGAGTCGGAGCTTTCTTT. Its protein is CASSIPQGVGAFF.

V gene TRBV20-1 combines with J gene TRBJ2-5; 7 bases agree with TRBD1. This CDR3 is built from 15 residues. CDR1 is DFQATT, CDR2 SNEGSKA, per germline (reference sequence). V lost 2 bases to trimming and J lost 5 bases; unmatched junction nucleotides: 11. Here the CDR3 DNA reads TGCAGTGCTAGATTGTCCAGGCTACAGGGGGAGACCCAGTACTTC. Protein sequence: CSARLSRLQGETQYF.